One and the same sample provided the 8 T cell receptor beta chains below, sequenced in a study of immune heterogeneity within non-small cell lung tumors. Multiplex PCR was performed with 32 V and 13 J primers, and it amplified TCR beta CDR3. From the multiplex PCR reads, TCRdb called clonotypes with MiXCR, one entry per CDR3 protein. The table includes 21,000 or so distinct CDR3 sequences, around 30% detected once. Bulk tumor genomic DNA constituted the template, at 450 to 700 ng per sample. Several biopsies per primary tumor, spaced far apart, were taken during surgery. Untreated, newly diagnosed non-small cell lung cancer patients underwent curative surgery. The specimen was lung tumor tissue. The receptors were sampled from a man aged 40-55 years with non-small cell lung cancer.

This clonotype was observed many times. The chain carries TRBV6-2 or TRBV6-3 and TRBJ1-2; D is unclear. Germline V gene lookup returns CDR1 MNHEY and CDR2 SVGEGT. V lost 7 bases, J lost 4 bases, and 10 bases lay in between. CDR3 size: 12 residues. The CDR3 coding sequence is TGTGCCAGCAAAGACTCAGGCTATGGCTACACCTTC. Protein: CASKDSGYGYTF.

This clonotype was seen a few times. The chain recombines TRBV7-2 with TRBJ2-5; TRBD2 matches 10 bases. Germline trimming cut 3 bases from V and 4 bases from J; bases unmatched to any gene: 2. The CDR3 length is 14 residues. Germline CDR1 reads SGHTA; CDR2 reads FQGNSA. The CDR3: CASSFPSGGETQYF. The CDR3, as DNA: TGTGCCAGCAGCTTCCCTAGCGGGGGAGAGACCCAGTACTTC.

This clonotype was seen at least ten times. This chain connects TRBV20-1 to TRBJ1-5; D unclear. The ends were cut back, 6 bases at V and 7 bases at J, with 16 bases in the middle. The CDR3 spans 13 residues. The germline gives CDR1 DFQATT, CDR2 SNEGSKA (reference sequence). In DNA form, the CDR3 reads TGCAGTGCCACAATCGGTCCCGGGCAGCCCCAGCATTTT. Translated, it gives CSATIGPGQPQHF.

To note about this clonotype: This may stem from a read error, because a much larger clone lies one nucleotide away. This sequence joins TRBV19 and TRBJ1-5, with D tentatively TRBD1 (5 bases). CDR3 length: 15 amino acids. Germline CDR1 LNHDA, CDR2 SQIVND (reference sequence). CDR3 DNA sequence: TGTGCCATTAGTATGGTCAGGGCGAGCGGGCAGCCCCAGCATTTT. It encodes CAISMVRASGQPQHF.

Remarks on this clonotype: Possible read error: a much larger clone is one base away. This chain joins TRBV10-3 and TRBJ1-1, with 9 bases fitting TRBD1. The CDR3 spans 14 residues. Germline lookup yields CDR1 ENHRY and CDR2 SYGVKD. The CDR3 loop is CAIRERGQGSESFF. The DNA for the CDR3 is TGTGCCATCAGAGAACGGGGACAGGGCTCTGAATCTTTCTTT.

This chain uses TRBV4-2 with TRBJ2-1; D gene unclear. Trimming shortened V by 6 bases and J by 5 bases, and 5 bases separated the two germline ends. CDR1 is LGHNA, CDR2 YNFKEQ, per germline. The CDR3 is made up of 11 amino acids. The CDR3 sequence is CASRHDNEQFF. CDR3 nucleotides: TGTGCCAGCAGACACGACAATGAGCAGTTCTTC.

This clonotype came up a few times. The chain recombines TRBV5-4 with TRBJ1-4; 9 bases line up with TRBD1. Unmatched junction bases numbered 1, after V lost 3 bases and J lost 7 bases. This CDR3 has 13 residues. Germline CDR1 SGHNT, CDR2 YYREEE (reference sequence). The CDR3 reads CASSWGQGEKLFF. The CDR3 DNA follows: TGTGCCAGCAGCTGGGGACAGGGTGAAAAACTGTTTTTT.

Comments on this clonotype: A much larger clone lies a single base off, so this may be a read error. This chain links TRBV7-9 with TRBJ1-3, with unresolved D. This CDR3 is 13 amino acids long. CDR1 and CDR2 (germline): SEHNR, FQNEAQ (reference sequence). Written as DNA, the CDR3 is TGTGCCATCAGCTTAGAAGCTGGAAACACCATATATTTT. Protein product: CAISLEAGNTIYF.